This TCR beta chain stems from a study of T cells in women clearing cervical HPV infection. Of note for this clone: The read gets to within 3 residues of the CDR3 end, and the germline J gene fills in the rest.

The V end lost 6 bases, the J end lost 2 bases, and 17 bases lay between the germline ends. There are 15 residues in the CDR3. Generated by immunoSEQ multiplex PCR, the TCRdb table keeps only in-frame clones and is missing some. The repertoire table contains 25,000 to 35,000 clones. The material sequenced was blood buffy coat. The chain links TRBV12-3 or TRBV12-4 to TRBJ2-7; possible D gene TRBD2, 6 bases. The receptor's source is a woman between 18 and 69 years old with a cervical HPV16 infection that either progressed to CIN3+ or cleared (not recorded which). This chain's CDR3 is CASRPGHGGAYEQYF. The CDR3 bases that were read are TGTGCCAGCAGGCCAGGACACGGAGGGGCCTACGAG.